This entry concerns a single T cell receptor (beta chain). This receptor's antigen is unknown. It has no much larger one-base neighbor in the sample; base qualities were not kept. The germline V gene (reference sequence) yields MNHEY for CDR1 and SMNVEV for CDR2. CDR3 length: 15 amino acids, cysteine to phenylalanine. Here the CDR3 DNA is all that survives: 45 bases in frame from base 1. The V end gives up 8 bases and the J end 4 bases, leaving 8 bases in the junction not matched to a gene. The data originate from a study of shared clonotypes between healthy human individuals (dated by TCRdb to 2018 to 2021). Some background on the complete study: A few men and two women, aged 18 to 49 years, made up the cohort. For each donor, CD4 naive and CD4 memory were each given three plates, CD8 naive was given two plates, and CD8 memory was given one plate. The study deeply sequenced blood TCR repertoires of five healthy adults to estimate repertoire size and the extent of clonotype sharing between individuals. To increase sequencing depth and limit assay-specific biases, different laboratories used diverse techniques to prepare libraries and sequence TCR repertoires. Each donor's leukapheresis produced roughly between roughly 0.85 and 10 billion PBMCs. On the study overall, not on this receptor specifically: Approximately 5% of naive CD4, 3% to 4% of naive CD8, approximately 2.2% of memory CD4, and around 0.42% of memory CD8 clonotypes were shared across several donors. Because the study included only a small number of donors, the genetic and exposure-history diversity represented was limited. Higher generation probabilities were observed for clonotypes shared by all four sorted-subset donors than for non-shared clonotypes. Even with the large sequencing depth, rarefaction of the sorted-subset datasets indicated that sequencing was incomplete. Pairwise subsampling indicated that sequencing depth was expected to affect the degree of clonotype sharing among donors. Naive subsets generally had larger estimated clonotype richness than memory subsets did. Sampling was restricted to blood, and TCR repertoires in tissue are likely to differ from TCR repertoires in blood.

Healthy HIV-negative adults with no recently reported acute infections or vaccinations were included as donors. Every donor was a Caucasian adult living in Nashville, Tennessee, USA. The CD8 memory samples were a combination of magnetically selected CD45RO+ cells and CCR7-negative CD45RA+ effector memory (TemRA) cells. Blood was collected by leukapheresis, and PBMCs were isolated by Ficoll-Histopaque density gradient centrifugation and then cryopreserved in liquid nitrogen vapor phase. Purity and quantity of every magnetically sorted T cell population were checked by analytical flow cytometry. Genomic DNA was isolated from every sorted fraction and measured by UV absorbance on a Nanodrop 2000c. Using the deep immunoSEQ assay, TCR CDR3 regions were amplified from genomic DNA by multiplex PCR. Extracted genomic DNA from each cell subset was distributed evenly across all wells of several immunoSEQ 96-well plates, and each plate was treated as a replicate. For sorted subsets, 150 to 250 ng of genomic DNA, equivalent to around 31,000 T cell genomes, went into each replicate PCR. Purified libraries were measured with a Qubit 3.0 fluorometer, size-checked on a Bioanalyzer 2100, and measured again with the KAPA Library Quantification kit. A separate single-read 150-cycle Illumina NextSeq 550 flow cell was used to sequence each immunoSEQ 96-well plate. The published analysis was carried out like this. Because the immunoSEQ output held only junctional sequences and lacked quality scores, the filtering could not match the filtering applied to full-length reads. Sequences were annotated with PyIR, a Python wrapper for IgBLAST v1.9, using IMGT germline references to assign V/J genes and CDR3. Reads were removed for weak V/J assignments (E-value above 1e-6), missing CDR3, stop codons, out-of-frame junctions, or ambiguous translated residues. A V3J clonotype was defined by an identical inferred V gene, J gene, and CDR3 amino acid sequence. To compute the percentage overlap between repertoires, the number of shared unique clonotypes was divided by the size of the smaller repertoire. Richness of each repertoire was evaluated using RTK rarefaction, the Chao1 estimator, and Recon v2.1 estimates of unobserved clonotypes. OLGA was used to compute generation probabilities for all TCRbeta clonotypes that the gDNA method yielded from a handful of donors. Imported from immuneACCESS, the table was reduced by TCRdb to in-frame sequences with V and J called. These copies leave out some clones; in studies compared against another copy, an unresolved V gene accounts for under half, and the cause of the remainder is not known. The V and J calls and clone size are taken from that table; D and trimming were inferred from the DNA. This sample lists approximately 640,000 clones; about 90% were detected once. The ten largest make up approximately 35% of the sample.

The V gene is TRBV27 and the J gene is TRBJ2-1, and TRBD2 aligns with 10 junction nucleotides. Specimen: memory CD8+ T cells from PBMCs. The sample's cell subset or site, from its label and the paper: CD45RO+ cells pooled with CCR7-negative TemRA cells. The source is a man aged 18-30 years in good health. Some clones in this sample may be carry-over from other donors' samples. CDR3 protein: CASGWVAGGYNEQFF. The sequenced DNA: TGTGCCAGCGGTTGGGTAGCGGGAGGTTACAATGAGCAGTTCTTC.